Listed below are T cell receptor beta chains from one sample, sequenced in a study of PD-L1 blockade in urothelial cancer. TCRdb's table, derived via immunoSEQ multiplex PCR, lists solely in-frame clones and lacks some. This table has tens of thousands of clones, 85% to 90% appearing once. Sequencing was performed on PBMCs, taken around atezolizumab (anti-PD-L1) treatment. The receptor set was obtained from a man between 65 and 80 years old with urothelial cancer. Both conserved end residues are part of each CDR3. Fields, in order: CDR3 protein, J gene, V gene.

CDR3 protein: CASSYSNTGELFF; J gene: TRBJ2-2; V gene: TRBV6-5
CDR3 protein: CASSLGAGGENEKLFF; J gene: TRBJ1-4; V gene: TRBV6-5
CDR3 protein: CASSYGGQERAFF; J gene: TRBJ1-1; V gene: TRBV6-6
CDR3 protein: CASSLLAGGLGEQYF; J gene: TRBJ2-7; V gene: TRBV7-9
CDR3 protein: CASNGVGRLYYGYTF; J gene: TRBJ1-2; V gene: TRBV19
CDR3 protein: CATVSGTATGELFF; J gene: TRBJ2-2; V gene: TRBV28
CDR3 protein: CASHPRSGIYNEQFF; J gene: TRBJ2-1; V gene: TRBV6-5
CDR3 protein: CASSITGGFYNEQFF; J gene: TRBJ2-1; V gene: TRBV19
CDR3 protein: CASSRMLGRTNTEAFF; J gene: TRBJ1-1; V gene: TRBV7-9
CDR3 protein: CASSGQGTYEQYF; J gene: TRBJ2-7; V gene: TRBV6-5
CDR3 protein: CASSGSGSETQYF; J gene: TRBJ2-5; V gene: TRBV28